This TCR beta chain is from a study of T-cell reconstitution after alpha-beta-depleted transplantation in children. Study-wide points: One year after transplant, T-cell counts and diversity came mostly from newly produced T cells. Several hundred expanded graft clones reportedly gave rise to the alpha-beta T cells present about two months after transplant.

The germline V gene has CDR1 SGHTA and CDR2 FQGTGA. V gave up 4 bases and J gave up 1 base; unmatched junction bases: 2. The length of the CDR3 is 14 residues. This clonotype was seen more than once but under ten times. Its antigen remains unknown. Preparing the TCRbeta library involved the use of unique molecular identifiers. Each CDR3 protein gets one entry after TCRdb re-called the PCR reads with MiXCR. This table holds just over 950,000 distinct CDR3 sequences, about 30% found once. This sequence joins TRBV7-3 and TRBJ2-3, with 7 bases that match TRBD2. The TCR comes from a boy under two years old who had a stem cell transplant for SCID, so the T cells may come from the graft donor. The sample was PBMCs, mostly from graft donor cells, taken 360 days after TCRalphabeta/CD19-depleted stem cell transplant. In DNA form, the CDR3 reads TGTGCCAGCAGCTCGGCGGGGGGCACAGATACGCAGTATTTT. It is translated as CASSSAGGTDTQYF.